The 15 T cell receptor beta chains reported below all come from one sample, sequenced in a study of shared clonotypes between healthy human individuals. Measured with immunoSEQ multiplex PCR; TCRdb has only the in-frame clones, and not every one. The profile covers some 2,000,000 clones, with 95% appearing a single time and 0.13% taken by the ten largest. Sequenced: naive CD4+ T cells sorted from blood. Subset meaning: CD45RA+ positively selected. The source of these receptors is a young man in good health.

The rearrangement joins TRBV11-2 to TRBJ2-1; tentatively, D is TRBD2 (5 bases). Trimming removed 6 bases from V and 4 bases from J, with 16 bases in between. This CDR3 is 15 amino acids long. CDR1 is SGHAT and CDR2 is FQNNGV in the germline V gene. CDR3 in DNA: TGTGCCAGCAGACTTGTCTCGCGGACTTACAATGAGCAGTTCTTC. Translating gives CASRLVSRTYNEQFF.

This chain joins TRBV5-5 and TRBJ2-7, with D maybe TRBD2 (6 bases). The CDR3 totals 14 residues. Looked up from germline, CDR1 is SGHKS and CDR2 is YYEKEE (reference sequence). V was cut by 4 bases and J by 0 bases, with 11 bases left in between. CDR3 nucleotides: TGTGCCAGCAGCGGGACTGGGAGCTCCTACGAGCAGTACTTC. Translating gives CASSGTGSSYEQYF. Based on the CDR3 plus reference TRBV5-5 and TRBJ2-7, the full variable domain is DAGVTQSPTHLIKTRGQQVTLRCSPISGHKSVSWYQQVLGQGPQFIFQYYEKEERGRGNFPDRFSARQFPNYSSELNVNALLLGDSALYLCASSGTGSSYEQYFGPGTRLTVT.

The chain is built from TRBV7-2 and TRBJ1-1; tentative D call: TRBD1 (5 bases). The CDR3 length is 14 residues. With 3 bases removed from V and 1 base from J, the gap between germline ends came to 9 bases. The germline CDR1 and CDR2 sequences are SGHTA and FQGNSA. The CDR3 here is CASSFGQQNTEAFF. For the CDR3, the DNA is TGTGCCAGCAGCTTCGGACAACAGAACACTGAAGCTTTCTTT.

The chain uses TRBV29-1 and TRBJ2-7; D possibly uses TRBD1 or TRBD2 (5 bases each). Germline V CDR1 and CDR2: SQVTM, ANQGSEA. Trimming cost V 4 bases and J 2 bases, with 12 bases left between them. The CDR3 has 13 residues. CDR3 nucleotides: TGCAGCGTTGTAGGGACGGAGACCTACGAGCAGTACTTC. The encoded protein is CSVVGTETYEQYF.

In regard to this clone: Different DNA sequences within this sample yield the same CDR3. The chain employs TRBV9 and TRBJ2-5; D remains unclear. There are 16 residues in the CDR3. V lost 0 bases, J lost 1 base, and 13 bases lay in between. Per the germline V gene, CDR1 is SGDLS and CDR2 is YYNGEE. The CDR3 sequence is CASSVATSVGQETQYF. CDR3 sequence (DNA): TGTGCCAGCAGCGTAGCTACGAGCGTAGGCCAAGAGACCCAGTACTTC. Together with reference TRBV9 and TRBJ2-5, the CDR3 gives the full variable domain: DSGVTQTPKHLITATGQRVTLRCSPRSGDLSVYWYQQSLDQGLQFLIQYYNGEERAKGNILERFSAQQFPDLHSELNLSSLELGDSALYFCASSVATSVGQETQYFGPGTRLLVL.

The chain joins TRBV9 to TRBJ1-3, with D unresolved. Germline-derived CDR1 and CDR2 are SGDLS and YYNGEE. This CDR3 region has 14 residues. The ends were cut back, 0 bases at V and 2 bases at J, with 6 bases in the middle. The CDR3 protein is CASSVALAGNTIYF. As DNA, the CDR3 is TGTGCCAGCAGCGTAGCGCTGGCTGGAAACACCATATATTTT.

The CDR3 nucleotides read TGTGCCAGAAGCTGGGACAGGGGCGGCTCCTACGAGCAGTACTTC. Its protein product is CARSWDRGGSYEQYF. The chain uses TRBV7-5 and TRBJ2-7; the table assigns TRBD1, which was not confirmed against the DNA. TRBV7-5 is flagged as a pseudogene. The CDR3 is made up of 15 amino acids.

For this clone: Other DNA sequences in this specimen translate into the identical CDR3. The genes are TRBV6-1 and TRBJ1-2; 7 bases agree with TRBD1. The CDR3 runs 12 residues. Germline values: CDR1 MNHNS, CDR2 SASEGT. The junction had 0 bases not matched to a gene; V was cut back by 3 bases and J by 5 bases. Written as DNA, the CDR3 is TGTGCCAGCAGTGACAGGGGGTATGGCTACACCTTC. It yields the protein CASSDRGYGYTF.

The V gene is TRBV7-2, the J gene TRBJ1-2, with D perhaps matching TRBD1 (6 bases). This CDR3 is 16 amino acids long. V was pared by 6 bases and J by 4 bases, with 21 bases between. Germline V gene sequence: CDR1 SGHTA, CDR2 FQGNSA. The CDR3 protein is CASRENSGVPAYGYTF. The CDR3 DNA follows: TGTGCCAGCAGAGAGAATTCAGGGGTCCCCGCCTATGGCTACACCTTC.

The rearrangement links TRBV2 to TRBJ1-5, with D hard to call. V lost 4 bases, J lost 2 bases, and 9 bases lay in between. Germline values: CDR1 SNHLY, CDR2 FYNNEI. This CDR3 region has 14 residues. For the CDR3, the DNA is TGTGCCAGCAGTGTTCTCTGGGGCAATCAGCCCCAGCATTTT. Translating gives CASSVLWGNQPQHF.

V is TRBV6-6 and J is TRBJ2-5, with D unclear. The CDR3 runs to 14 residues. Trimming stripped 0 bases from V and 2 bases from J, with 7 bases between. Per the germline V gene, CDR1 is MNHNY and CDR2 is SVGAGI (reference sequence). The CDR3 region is CASSYSRIQETQYF. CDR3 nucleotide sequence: TGTGCCAGCAGTTACTCTCGGATACAAGAGACCCAGTACTTC.

DNA for the CDR3: TGCAGCGCCCAGGGGGACACAGATACGCAGTATTTT. This sequence encodes CSAQGDTDTQYF. This chain links TRBV29-1 with TRBJ2-3; TRBD1 agrees at 7 bases. Trimming cost V 7 bases and J 2 bases; bases outside gene matches: 3. Germline CDR1 SQVTM, CDR2 ANQGSEA. CDR3 length equals 12 residues.

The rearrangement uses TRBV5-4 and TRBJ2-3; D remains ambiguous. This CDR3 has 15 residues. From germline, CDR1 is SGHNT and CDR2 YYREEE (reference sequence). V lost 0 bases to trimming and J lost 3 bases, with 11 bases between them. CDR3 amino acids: CASSLGSAETDTQYF. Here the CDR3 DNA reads TGTGCCAGCAGCTTGGGATCGGCGGAGACAGATACGCAGTATTTT.

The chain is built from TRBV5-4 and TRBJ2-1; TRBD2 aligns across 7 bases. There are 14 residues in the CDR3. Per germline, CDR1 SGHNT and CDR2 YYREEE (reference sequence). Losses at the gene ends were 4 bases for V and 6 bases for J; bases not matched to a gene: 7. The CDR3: CASSLAGDLNEQFF. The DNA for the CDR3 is TGTGCCAGCAGCCTCGCGGGGGACCTCAATGAGCAGTTCTTC.

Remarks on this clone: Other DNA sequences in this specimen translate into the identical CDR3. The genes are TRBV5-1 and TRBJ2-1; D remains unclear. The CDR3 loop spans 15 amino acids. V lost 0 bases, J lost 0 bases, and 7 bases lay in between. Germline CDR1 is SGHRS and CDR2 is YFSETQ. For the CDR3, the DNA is TGCGCCAGCAGCTTGGGGCAGACCTCCTACAATGAGCAGTTCTTC. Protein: CASSLGQTSYNEQFF.